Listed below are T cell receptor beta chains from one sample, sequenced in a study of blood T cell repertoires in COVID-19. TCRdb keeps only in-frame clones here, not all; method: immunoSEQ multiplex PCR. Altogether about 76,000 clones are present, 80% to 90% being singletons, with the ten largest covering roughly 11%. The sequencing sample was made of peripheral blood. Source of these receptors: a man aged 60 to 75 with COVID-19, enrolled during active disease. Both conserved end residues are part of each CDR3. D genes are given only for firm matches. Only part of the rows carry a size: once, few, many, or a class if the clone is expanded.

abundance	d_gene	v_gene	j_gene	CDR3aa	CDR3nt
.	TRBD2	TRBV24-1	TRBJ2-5	CATSDTGTSGGETQYF	TGTGCCACCAGTGACACCGGGACTAGCGGGGGTGAGACCCAGTACTTC
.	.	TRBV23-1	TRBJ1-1	CASSQSWQGNTEAFF	TGCGCCAGCAGTCAATCTTGGCAGGGGAACACTGAAGCTTTCTTT
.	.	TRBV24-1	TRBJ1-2	CATQERTNYGYTF	TGTGCCACACAGGAAAGAACTAACTATGGCTACACCTTC
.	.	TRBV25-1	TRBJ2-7	CASRDKSISYEQYF	TGTGCCAGCAGAGACAAGAGCATCTCCTACGAGCAGTACTTC
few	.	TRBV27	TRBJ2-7	CASCAGTPPYEQYF	TGTGCCAGCTGCGCCGGGACACCACCCTACGAGCAGTACTTC
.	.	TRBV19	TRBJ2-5	CASSIITGPQYF	TGTGCCAGTAGTATAATAACAGGGCCCCAGTACTTC
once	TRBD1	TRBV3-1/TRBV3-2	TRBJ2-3	CASSLRTGADTQYF	TGTGCCAGCAGCCTCCGGACAGGAGCAGATACGCAGTATTTT
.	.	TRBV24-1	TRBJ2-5	CATRSGSQETQYF	TGTGCCACCAGATCAGGGTCCCAAGAGACCCAGTACTTC
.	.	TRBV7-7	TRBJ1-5	CASSLAHPQRGGCNQPQHF	TGTGCCAGCAGCTTAGCTCATCCTCAAAGGGGGGGGTGCAATCAGCCCCAGCATTTT
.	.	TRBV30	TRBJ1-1	CAWSATEADAFF	TGTGCCTGGAGTGCTACCGAAGCGGATGCTTTCTTT
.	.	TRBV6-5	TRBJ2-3	CASSLAGILTDTQYF	TGTGCCAGCAGTCTAGCTGGGATCTTAACAGATACGCAGTATTTT
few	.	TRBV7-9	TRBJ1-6	CASSYTGSNSPLHF	TGTGCCAGCAGTTACACAGGTTCCAATTCACCCCTCCACTTT
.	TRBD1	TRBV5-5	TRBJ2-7	CASSFRTGGLYEQYF	TGTGCCAGCAGCTTTCGGACAGGGGGGCTCTACGAGCAGTACTTC
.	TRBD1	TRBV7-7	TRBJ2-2	CASSLGQGVSTGELFF	TGTGCCAGCAGCCTCGGACAGGGGGTTTCCACCGGGGAGCTGTTTTTT